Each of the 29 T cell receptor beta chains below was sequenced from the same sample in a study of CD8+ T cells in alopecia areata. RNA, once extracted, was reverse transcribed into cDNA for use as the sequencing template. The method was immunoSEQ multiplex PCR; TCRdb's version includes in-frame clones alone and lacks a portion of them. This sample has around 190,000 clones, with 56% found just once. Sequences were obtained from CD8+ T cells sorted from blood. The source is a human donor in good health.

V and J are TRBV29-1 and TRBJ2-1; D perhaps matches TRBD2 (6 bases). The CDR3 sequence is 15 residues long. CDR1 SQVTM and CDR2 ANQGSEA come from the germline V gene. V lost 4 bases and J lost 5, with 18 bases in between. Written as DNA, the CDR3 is TGCAGCGTTGCGTCGGGACTGGGGTTGGACAATGAGCAGTTCTTC. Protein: CSVASGLGLDNEQFF.

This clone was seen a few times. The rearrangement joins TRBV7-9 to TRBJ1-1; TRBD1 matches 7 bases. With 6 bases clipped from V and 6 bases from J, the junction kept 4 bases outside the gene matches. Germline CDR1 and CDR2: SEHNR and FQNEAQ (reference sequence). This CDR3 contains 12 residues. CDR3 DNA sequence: TGTGCCAGCAGGACTCAGGGGGCTGAAGCTTTCTTT. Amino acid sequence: CASRTQGAEAFF.

The CDR3 loop is CASSLAGELFF. CDR3 sequence (DNA): TGTGCCAGCAGTCTTGCCGGGGAGCTGTTTTTT. V is TRBV9 and J is TRBJ2-2; the D is unclear. CDR3 size: 11 residues. The V gene lost 5 bases and the J gene lost 6 bases, with 5 bases spanning the gap. Germline values: CDR1 SGDLS, CDR2 YYNGEE. The variable domain in full, with the rest retrieved from reference TRBV9 and TRBJ2-2, is DSGVTQTPKHLITATGQRVTLRCSPRSGDLSVYWYQQSLDQGLQFLIQYYNGEERAKGNILERFSAQQFPDLHSELNLSSLELGDSALYFCASSLAGELFFGEGSRLTVL.

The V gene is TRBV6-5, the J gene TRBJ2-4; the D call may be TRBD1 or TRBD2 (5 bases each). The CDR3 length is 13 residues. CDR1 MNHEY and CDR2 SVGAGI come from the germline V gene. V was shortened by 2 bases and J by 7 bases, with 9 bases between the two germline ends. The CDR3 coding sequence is TGTGCCAGCAGTTACACCGGGACCAACATTCAGTACTTC. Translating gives CASSYTGTNIQYF.

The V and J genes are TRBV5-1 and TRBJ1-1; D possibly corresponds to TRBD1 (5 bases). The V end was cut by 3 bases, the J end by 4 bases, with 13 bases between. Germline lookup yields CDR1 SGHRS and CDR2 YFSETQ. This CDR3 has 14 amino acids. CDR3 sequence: CASSSRGTGTEAFF. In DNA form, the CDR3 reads TGCGCCAGCAGCTCGAGAGGGACGGGCACTGAAGCTTTCTTT. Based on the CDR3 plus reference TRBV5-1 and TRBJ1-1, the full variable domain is KAGVTQTPRYLIKTRGQQVTLSCSPISGHRSVSWYQQTPGQGLQFLFEYFSETQRNKGNFPGRFSGRQFSNSRSEMNVSTLELGDSALYLCASSSRGTGTEAFFGQGTRLTVV.

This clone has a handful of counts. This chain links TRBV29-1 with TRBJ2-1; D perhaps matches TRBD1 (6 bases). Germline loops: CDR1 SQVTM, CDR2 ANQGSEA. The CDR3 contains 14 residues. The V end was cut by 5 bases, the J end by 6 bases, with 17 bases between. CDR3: CSVNRVDLRNEQFF. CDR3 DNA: TGCAGCGTTAACAGGGTGGATCTTCGCAATGAGCAGTTCTTC.

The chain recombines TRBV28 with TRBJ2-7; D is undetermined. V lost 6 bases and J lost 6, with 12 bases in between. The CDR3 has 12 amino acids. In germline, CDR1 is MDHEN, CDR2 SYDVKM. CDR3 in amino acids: CASSLPLREQYF. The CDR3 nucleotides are TGTGCCAGCAGCCTTCCCTTACGCGAGCAGTACTTC.

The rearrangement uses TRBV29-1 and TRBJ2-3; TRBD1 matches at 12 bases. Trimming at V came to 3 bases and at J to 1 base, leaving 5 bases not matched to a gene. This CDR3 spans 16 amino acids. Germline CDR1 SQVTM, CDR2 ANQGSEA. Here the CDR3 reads CSVDGTGGDGTDTQYF. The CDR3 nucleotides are TGCAGCGTTGATGGGACAGGGGGCGACGGCACAGATACGCAGTATTTT.

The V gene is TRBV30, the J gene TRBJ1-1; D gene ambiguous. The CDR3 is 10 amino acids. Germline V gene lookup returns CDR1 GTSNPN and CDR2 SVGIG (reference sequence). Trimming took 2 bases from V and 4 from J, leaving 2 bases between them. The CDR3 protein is CAWSRTEAFF. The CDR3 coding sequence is TGTGCCTGGAGTCGCACTGAAGCTTTCTTT. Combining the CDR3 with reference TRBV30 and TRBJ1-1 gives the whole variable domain SQTIHQWPATLVQPVGSPLSLECTVEGTSNPNLYWYRQAAGRGLQLLFYSVGIGQISSEVPQNLSASRPQDRQFILSSKKLLLSDSGFYLCAWSRTEAFFGQGTRLTVV.

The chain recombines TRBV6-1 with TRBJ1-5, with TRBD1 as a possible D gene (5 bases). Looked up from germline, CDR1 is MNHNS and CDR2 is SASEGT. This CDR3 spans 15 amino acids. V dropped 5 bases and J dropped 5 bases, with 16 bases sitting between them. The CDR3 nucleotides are TGTGCCAGCAGTCGTCGAGGCAGGGCCGATCAGCCCCAGCATTTT. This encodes CASSRRGRADQPQHF.

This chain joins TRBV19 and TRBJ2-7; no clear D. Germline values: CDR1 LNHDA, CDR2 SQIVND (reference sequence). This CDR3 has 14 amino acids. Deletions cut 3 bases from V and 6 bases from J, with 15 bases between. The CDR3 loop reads CASSISSAFSEQYF. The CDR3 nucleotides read TGTGCCAGTAGTATTTCTTCGGCCTTCAGCGAGCAGTACTTC.

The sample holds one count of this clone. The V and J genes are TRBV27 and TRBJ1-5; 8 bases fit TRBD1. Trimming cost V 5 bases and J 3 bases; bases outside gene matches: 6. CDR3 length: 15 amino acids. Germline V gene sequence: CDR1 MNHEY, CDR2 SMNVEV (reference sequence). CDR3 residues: CASSETGVNNQPQHF. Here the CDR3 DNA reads TGTGCCAGCAGTGAGACAGGGGTAAACAATCAGCCCCAGCATTTT.

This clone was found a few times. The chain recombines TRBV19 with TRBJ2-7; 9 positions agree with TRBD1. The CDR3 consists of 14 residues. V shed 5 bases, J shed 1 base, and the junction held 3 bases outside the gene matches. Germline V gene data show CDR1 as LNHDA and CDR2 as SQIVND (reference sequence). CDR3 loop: CASSLGTGSYEQYF. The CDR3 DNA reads TGTGCCAGTAGTCTCGGGACAGGGTCCTACGAGCAGTACTTC.

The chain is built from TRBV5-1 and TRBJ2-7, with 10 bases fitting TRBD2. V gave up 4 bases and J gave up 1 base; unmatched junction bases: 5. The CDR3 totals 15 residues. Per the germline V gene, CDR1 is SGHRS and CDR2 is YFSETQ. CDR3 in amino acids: CASSPSGGLSYEQYF. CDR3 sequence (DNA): TGCGCCAGCAGCCCTAGCGGGGGACTGTCCTACGAGCAGTACTTC. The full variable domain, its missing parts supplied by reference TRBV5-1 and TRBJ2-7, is KAGVTQTPRYLIKTRGQQVTLSCSPISGHRSVSWYQQTPGQGLQFLFEYFSETQRNKGNFPGRFSGRQFSNSRSEMNVSTLELGDSALYLCASSPSGGLSYEQYFGPGTRLTVT.

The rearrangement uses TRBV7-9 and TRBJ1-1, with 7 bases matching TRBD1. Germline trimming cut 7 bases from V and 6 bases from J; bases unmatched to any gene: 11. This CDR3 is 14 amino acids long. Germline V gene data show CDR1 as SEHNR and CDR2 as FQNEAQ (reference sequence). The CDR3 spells CASTPTGIHPEAFF. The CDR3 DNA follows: TGTGCCAGCACCCCGACAGGGATACATCCTGAAGCTTTCTTT.

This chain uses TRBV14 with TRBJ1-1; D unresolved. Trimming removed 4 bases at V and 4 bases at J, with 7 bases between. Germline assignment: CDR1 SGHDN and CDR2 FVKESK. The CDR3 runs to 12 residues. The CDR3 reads CASSPVRTEAFF. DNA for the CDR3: TGTGCCAGCAGCCCAGTTCGCACTGAAGCTTTCTTT. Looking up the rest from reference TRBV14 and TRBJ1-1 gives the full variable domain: EAGVTQFPSHSVIEKGQTVTLRCDPISGHDNLYWYRRVMGKEIKFLLHFVKESKQDESGMPNNRFLAERTGGTYSTLKVQPAELEDSGVYFCASSPVRTEAFFGQGTRLTVV.

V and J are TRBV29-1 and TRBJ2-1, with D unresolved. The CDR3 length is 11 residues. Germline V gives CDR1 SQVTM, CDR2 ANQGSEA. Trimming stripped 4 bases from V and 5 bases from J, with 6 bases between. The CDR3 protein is CSVAPNNEQFF. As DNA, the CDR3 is TGCAGCGTTGCACCCAACAATGAGCAGTTCTTC.

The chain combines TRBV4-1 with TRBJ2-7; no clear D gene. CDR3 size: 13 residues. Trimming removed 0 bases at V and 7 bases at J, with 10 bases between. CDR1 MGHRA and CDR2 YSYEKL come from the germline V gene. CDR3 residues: CASSQESSVEQYF. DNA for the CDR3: TGCGCCAGCAGCCAAGAATCCTCCGTGGAGCAGTACTTC.

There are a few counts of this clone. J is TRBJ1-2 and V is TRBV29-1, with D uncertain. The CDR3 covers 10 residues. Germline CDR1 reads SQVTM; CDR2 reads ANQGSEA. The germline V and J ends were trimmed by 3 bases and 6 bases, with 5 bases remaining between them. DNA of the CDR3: TGCAGCGTTGACGGGGATGGCTACACCTTC. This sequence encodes CSVDGDGYTF.

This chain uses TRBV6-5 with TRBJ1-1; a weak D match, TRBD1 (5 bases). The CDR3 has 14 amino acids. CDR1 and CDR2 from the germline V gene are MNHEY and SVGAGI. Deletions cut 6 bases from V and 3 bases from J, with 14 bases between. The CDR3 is CASRRGFTDTEAFF. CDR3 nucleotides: TGTGCCAGCAGAAGGGGCTTCACGGACACTGAAGCTTTCTTT.

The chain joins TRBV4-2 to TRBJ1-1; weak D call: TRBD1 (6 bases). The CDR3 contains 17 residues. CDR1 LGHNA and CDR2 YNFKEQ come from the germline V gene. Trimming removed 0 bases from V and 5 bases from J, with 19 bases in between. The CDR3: CASSQDLETGAWTEAFF. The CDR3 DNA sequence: TGTGCCAGCAGCCAAGATCTCGAGACGGGGGCATGGACTGAAGCTTTCTTT.

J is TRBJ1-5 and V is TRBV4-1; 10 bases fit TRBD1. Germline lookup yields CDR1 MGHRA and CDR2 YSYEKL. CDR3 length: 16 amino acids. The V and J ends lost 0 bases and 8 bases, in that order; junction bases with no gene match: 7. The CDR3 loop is CASSQDGTGDNKPQHF. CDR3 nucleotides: TGCGCCAGCAGCCAAGACGGGACAGGGGATAATAAGCCCCAGCATTTT.

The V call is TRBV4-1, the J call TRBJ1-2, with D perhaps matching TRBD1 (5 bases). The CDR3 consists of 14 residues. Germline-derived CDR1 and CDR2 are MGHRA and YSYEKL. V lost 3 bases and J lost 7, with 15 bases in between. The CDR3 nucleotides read TGCGCCAGCAGCCAGTCGTCAGGGTCAGGTGGCTACACCTTC. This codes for CASSQSSGSGGYTF.

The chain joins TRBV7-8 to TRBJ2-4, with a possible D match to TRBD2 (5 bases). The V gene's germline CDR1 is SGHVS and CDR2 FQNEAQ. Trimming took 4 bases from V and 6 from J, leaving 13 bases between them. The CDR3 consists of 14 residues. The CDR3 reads CASSSPRGSNIQYF. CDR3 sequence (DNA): TGTGCCAGCAGCTCCCCCCGGGGATCAAACATTCAGTACTTC.

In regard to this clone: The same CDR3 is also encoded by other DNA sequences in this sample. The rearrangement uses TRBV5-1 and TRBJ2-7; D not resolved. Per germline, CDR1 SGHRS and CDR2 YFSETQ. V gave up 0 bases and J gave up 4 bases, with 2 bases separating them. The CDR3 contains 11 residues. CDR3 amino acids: CASSLGYEQYF. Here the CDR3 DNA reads TGCGCCAGCAGCTTGGGATACGAGCAGTACTTC.

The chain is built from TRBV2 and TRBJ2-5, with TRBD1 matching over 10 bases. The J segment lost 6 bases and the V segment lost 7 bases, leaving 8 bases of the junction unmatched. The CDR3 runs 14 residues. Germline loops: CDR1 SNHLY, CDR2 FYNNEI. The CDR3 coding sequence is TGTGCCAGCATCAACCCGGGACAGGGGAAGACCCAGTACTTC. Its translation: CASINPGQGKTQYF.

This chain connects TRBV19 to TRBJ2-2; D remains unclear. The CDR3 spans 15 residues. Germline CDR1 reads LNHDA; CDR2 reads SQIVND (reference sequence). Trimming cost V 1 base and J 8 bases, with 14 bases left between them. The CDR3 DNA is TGTGCCAGTAGTATAGGGACGGGTGTGTATGGGGAGCTGTTTTTT. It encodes CASSIGTGVYGELFF.

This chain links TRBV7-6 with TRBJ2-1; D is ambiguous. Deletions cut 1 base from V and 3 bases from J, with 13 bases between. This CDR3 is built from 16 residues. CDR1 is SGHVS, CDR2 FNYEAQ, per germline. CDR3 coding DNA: TGTGCCAGCAGCTTAGTCCATGGATCTGGCTACAATGAGCAGTTCTTC. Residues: CASSLVHGSGYNEQFF.

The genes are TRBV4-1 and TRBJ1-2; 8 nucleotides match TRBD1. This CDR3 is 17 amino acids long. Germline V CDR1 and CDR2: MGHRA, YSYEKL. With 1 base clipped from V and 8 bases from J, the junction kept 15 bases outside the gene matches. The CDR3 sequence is CASSQVPRGLSIEGYTF. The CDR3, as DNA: TGCGCCAGCAGCCAAGTTCCCAGGGGGCTTTCGATAGAGGGCTACACCTTC.